This T cell receptor beta chain was sequenced for a study of beta chain features in type 1 diabetes. Study context: Patients and healthy donors were similar in age, gender and cell yields. General observations from the study: Whether TCRB rearrangement is influenced by HLA type went unresolved here. Across patients, naive, central memory and Treg TCRB repertoires exhibited apparently greater similarity than was observed across healthy donors. Shorter TCRB CDR3s, moderately but significantly so, marked every one of the four CD4+ subsets in Type 1 diabetes patients.

Every isolated RNA sample was fully reverse transcribed, so sequencing captured expressed TCRB transcripts. The method was immunoSEQ multiplex PCR; TCRdb's version includes in-frame clones alone and lacks a portion of them. Of 300,000 to 450,000 clones in the sample, about 12% are singletons; the top ten hold roughly 0.0097%. This clone turned up a few times. What it recognizes is unknown. Via CD45RO/CCR7/CD25/CD127/CD95/CD27, cells of the CD4+ naive, central memory, regulatory and stem cell-like memory subsets were sorted. This receptor was taken from a woman between 18 and 29 years old with type 1 diabetes. Sequencing input: naive CD4+ T cells from blood.

CDR3 in amino acids: CASSEGLATNEQFF. In nucleotides, the CDR3 is TGTGCCAGCAGTGAGGGACTAGCGACCAATGAGCAGTTCTTC. This sequence joins TRBV2 and TRBJ2-1, with TRBD2 matching 10 bases. CDR1 and CDR2 from the germline V gene are SNHLY and FYNNEI. This CDR3 is 14 amino acids long. V lost 3 bases and J lost 6; bases outside the gene matches: 2.